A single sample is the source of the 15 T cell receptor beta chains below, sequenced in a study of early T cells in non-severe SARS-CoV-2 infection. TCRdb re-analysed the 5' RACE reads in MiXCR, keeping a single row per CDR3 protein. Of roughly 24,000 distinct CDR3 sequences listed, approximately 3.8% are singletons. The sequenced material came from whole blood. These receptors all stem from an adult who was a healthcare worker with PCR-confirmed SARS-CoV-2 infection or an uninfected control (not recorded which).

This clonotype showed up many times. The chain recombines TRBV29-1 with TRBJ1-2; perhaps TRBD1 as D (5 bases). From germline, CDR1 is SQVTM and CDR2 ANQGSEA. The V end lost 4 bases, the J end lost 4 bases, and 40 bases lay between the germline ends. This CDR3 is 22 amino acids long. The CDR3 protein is CSVVGPDRARDSDTGMSYGYTF. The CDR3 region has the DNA TGCAGCGTTGTGGGCCCTGACCGCGCAAGAGACAGCGACACGGGGATGAGCTATGGCTACACCTTC.

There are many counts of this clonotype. The CDR3 DNA reads as TGTGCCAGCAGCTTAGAGGGACAGGGGTACGAGCAGTACTTC. Amino acids: CASSLEGQGYEQYF. This chain links TRBV7-6 with TRBJ2-7, with 10 positions matching TRBD1. The CDR3 consists of 14 residues. Trimming cost V 1 base and J 4 bases; bases outside gene matches: 1. From germline, CDR1 is SGHVS and CDR2 FNYEAQ.

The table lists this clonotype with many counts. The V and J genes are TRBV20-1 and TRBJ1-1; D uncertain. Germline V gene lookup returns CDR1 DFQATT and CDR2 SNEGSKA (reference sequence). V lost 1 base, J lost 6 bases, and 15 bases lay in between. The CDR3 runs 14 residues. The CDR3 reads CSARAERIWAEAFF. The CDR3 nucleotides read TGCAGTGCTAGAGCCGAAAGGATTTGGGCTGAAGCTTTCTTT.

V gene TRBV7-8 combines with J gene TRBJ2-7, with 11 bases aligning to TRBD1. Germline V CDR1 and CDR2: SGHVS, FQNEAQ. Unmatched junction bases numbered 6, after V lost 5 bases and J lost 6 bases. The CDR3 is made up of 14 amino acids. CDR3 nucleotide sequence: TGTGCCAGCAGCCCCCGGGACAGGGGGAGCGAGCAGTACTTC. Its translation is CASSPRDRGSEQYF.

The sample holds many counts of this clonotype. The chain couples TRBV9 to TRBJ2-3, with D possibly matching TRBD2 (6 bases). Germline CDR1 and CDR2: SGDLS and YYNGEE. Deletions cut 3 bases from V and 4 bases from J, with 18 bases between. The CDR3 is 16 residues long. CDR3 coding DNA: TGTGCCAGCAGCGCTCCGCTGGGCGGCGGGGCAGATACGCAGTATTTT. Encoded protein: CASSAPLGGGADTQYF.

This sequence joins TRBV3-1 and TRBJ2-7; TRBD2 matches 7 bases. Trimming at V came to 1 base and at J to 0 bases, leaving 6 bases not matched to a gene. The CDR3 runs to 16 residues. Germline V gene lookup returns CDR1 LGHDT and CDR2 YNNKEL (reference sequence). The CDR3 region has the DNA TGTGCCAGCAGCCAAGCTACTAGCGCTCGCTCCTACGAGCAGTACTTC. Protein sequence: CASSQATSARSYEQYF.

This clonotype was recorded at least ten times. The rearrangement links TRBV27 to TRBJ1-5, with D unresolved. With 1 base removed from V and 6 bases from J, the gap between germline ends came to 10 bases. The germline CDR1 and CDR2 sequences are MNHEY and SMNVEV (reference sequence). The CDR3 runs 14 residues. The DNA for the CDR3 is TGTGCCAGCAGTTTATTCGGGGTTGCTCAGCCCCAGCATTTT. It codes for CASSLFGVAQPQHF.

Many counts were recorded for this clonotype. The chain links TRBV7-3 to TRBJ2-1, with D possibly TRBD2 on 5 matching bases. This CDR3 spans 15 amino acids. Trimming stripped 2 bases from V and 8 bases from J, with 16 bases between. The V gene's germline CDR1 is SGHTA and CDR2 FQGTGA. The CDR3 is CASSLEASPVHEQFF. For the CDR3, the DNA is TGTGCCAGCAGCTTAGAGGCTAGCCCGGTGCATGAGCAGTTCTTC.

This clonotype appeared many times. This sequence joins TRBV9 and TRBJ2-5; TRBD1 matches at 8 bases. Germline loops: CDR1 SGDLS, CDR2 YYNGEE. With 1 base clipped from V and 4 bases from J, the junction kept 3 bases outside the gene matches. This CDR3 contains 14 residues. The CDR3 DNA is TGTGCCAGCAGCGTATCTACAGGGGGAGAGACCCAGTACTTC. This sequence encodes CASSVSTGGETQYF. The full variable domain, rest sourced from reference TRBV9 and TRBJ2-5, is DSGVTQTPKHLITATGQRVTLRCSPRSGDLSVYWYQQSLDQGLQFLIQYYNGEERAKGNILERFSAQQFPDLHSELNLSSLELGDSALYFCASSVSTGGETQYFGPGTRLLVL.

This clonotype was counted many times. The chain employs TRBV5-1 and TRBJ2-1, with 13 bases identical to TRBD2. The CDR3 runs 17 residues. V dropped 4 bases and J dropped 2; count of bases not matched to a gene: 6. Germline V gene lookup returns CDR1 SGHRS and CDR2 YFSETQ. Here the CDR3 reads CASSTGLAGATYNEQFF. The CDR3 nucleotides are TGCGCCAGCAGCACCGGACTAGCGGGGGCCACCTACAATGAGCAGTTCTTC.

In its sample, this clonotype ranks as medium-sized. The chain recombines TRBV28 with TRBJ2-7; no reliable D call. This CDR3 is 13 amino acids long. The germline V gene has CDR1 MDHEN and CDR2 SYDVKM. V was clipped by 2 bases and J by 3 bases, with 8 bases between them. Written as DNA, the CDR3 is TGTGCCAGCAGTTTACGAGCCCGCTACGAGCAGTACTTC. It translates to CASSLRARYEQYF.

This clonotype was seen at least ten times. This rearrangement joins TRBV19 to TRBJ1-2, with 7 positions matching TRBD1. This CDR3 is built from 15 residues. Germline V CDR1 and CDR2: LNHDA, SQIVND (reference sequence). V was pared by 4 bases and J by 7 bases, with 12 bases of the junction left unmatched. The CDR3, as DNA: TGTGCCAGTAGTACTATGACAGGGACGTACAGTGGCTACACCTTC. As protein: CASSTMTGTYSGYTF.

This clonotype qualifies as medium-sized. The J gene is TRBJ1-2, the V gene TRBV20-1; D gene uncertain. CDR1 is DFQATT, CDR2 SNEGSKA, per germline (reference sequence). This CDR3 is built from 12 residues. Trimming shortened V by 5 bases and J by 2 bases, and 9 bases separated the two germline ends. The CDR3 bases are TGCAGTGCTGTCGTGGGGAACTATGGCTACACCTTC. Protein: CSAVVGNYGYTF.

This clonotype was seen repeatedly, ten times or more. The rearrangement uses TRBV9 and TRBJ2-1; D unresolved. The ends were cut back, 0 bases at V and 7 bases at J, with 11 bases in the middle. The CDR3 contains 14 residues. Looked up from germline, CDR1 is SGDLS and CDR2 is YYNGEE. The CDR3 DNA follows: TGTGCCAGCAGCGTAGATGAAGGGTGGAATGAGCAGTTCTTC. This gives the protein CASSVDEGWNEQFF.

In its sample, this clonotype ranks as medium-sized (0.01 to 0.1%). CDR3 region: CASSTDGNSPLHF. CDR3 nucleotides: TGCGCCAGCAGCACAGACGGAAATTCACCCCTCCACTTT. The V call is TRBV5-1, the J call TRBJ1-6; no firm D call. The CDR3 runs to 13 residues. The V gene lost 4 bases and the J gene lost 7 bases, with 9 bases spanning the gap. The V gene's germline CDR1 is SGHRS and CDR2 YFSETQ.